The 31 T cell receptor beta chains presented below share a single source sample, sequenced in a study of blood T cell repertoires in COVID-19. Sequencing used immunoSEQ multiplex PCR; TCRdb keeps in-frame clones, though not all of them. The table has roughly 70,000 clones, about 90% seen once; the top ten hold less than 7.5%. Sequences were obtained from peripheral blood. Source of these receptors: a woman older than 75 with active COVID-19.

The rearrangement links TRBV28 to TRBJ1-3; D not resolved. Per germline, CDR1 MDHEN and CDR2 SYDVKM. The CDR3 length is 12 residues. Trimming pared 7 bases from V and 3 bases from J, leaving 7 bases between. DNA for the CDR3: TGTGCCAGCATATCGGGTGGAAACACCATATATTTT. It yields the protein CASISGGNTIYF.

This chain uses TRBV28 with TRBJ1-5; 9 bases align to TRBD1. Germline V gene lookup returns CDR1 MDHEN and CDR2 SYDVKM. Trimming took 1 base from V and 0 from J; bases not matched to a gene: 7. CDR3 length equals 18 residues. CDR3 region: CASSLSGTGRYSNQPQHF. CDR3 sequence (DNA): TGTGCCAGCAGTTTATCCGGGACAGGGCGCTATAGCAATCAGCCCCAGCATTTT.

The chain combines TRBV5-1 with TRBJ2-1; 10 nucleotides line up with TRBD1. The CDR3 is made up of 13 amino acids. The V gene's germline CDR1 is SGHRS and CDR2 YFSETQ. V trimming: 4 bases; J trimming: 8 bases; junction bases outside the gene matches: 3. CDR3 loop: CASSRGTGDEQFF. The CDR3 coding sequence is TGCGCCAGCAGCAGAGGGACAGGGGATGAGCAGTTCTTC.

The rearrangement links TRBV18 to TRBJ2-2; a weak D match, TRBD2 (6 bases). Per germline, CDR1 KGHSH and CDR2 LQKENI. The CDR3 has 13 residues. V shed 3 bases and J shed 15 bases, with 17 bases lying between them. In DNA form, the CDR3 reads TGTGCCAGCTCACCCGACGATCGCGGGGTGGTGTTTTTT. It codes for CASSPDDRGVVFF.

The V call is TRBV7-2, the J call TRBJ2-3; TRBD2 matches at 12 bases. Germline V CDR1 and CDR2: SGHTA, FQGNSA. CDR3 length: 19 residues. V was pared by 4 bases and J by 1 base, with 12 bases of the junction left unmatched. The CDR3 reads CASSSSTSGRPGGTDTQYF. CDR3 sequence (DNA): TGTGCCAGCAGCTCATCCACTAGCGGGAGGCCGGGGGGCACAGATACGCAGTATTTT. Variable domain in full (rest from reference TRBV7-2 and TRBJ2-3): GAGVSQSPSNKVTEKGKDVELRCDPISGHTALYWYRQSLGQGLEFLIYFQGNSAPDKSGLPSDRFSAERTGGSVSTLTIQRTQQEDSAVYLCASSSSTSGRPGGTDTQYFGPGTRLTVL.

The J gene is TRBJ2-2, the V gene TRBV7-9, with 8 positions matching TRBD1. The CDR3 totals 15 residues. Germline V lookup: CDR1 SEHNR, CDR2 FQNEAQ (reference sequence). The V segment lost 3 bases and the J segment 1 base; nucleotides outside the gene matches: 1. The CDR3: CASSFDRGNTGELFF. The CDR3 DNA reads TGTGCCAGCAGCTTTGACAGGGGGAACACCGGGGAGCTGTTTTTT. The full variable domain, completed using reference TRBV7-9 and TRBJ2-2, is DTGVSQNPRHKITKRGQNVTFRCDPISEHNRLYWYRQTLGQGPEFLTYFQNEAQLEKSRLLSDRFSAERPKGSFSTLEIQRTEQGDSAMYLCASSFDRGNTGELFFGEGSRLTVL.

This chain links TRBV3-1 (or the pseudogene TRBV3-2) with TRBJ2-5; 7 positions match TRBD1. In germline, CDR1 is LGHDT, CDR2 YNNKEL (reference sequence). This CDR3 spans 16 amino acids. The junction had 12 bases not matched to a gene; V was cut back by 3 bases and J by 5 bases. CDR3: CASSQLGEGAGETQYF. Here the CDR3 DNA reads TGTGCCAGCAGCCAGCTGGGTGAGGGGGCAGGGGAGACCCAGTACTTC.

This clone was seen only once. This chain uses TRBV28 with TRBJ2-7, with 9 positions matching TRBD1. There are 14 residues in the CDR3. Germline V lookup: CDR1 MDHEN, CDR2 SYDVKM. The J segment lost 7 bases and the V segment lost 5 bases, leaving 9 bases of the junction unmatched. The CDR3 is CASSPGQGYREQYF. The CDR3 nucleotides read TGTGCCAGCAGTCCGGGACAGGGCTATCGAGAGCAGTACTTC.

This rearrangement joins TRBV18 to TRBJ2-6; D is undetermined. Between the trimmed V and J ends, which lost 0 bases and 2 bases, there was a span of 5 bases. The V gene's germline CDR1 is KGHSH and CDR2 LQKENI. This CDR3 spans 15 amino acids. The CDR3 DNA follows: TGTGCCAGCTCACCACCTCTACCTGGGGCCAACGTCCTGACTTTC. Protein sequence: CASSPPLPGANVLTF.

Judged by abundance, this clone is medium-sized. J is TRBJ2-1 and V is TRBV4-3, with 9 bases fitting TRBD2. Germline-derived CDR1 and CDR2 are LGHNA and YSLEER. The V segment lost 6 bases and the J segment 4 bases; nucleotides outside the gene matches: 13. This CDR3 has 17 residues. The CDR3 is CASSPGLAGTFYNEQFF. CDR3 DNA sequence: TGCGCCAGCAGTCCGGGTCTAGCGGGGACGTTTTACAATGAGCAGTTCTTC.

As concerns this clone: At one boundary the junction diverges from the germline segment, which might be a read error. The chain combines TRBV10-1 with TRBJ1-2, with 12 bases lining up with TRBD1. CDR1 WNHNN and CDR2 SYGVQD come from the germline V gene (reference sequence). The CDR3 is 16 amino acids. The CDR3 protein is CASTRGQGAPNYGYTF. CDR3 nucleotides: TGCGCCAGCACCCGGGGACAGGGGGCTCCTAATTATGGCTACACCTTC.

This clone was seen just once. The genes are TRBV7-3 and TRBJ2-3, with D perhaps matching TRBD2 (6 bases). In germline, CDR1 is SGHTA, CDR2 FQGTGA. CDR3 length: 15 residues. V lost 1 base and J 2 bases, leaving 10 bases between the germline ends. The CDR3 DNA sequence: TGTGCCAGCAGCTTAAGAGGCGGGATCACAGATACGCAGTATTTT. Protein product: CASSLRGGITDTQYF.

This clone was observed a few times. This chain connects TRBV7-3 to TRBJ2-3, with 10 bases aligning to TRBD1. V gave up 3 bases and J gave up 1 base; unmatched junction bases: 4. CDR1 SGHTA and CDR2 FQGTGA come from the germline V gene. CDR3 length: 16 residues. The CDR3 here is CASSFSGTGGTDTQYF. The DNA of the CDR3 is TGTGCCAGCAGCTTCTCCGGGACAGGGGGCACAGATACGCAGTATTTT.

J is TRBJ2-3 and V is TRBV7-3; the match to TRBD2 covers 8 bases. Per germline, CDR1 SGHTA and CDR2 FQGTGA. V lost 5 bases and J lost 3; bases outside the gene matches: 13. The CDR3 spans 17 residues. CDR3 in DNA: TGTGCCAGCAGCCATACCTACAGCGGGAGTTCGACAGATACGCAGTATTTT. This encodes CASSHTYSGSSTDTQYF.

CDR3 loop: CARTSGSTDTQYF. CDR3 DNA: TGTGCCAGGACTAGCGGAAGCACAGATACGCAGTATTTT. V is TRBV7-3 and J is TRBJ2-3, with TRBD2 matching 9 bases. The V segment lost 9 bases and the J segment 0 bases; nucleotides outside the gene matches: 1. Germline-derived CDR1 and CDR2 are SGHTA and FQGTGA. The CDR3 is 13 amino acids.

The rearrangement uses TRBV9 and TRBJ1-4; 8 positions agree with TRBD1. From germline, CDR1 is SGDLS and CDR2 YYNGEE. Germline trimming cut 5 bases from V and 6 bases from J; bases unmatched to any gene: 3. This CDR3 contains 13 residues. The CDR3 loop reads CASSGQGDEKLFF. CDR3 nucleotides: TGTGCCAGCAGTGGACAGGGCGATGAAAAACTGTTTTTT.

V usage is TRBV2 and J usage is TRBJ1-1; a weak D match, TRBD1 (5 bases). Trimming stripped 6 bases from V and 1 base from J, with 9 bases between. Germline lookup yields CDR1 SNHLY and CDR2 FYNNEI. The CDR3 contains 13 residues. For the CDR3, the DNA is TGTGCCAGCAGATACAGGTCGAACACTGAAGCTTTCTTT. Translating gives CASRYRSNTEAFF.

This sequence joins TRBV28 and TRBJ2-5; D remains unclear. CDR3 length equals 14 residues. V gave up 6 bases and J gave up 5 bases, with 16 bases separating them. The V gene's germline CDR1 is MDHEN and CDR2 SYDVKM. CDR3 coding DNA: TGTGCCAGCAGACCAGACTGGTCATTGGAGACCCAGTACTTC. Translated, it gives CASRPDWSLETQYF.

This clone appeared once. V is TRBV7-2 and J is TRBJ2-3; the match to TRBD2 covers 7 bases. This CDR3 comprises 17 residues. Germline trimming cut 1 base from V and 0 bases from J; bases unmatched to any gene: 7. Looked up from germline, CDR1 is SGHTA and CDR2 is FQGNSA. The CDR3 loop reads CASSLVRLAESTDTQYF. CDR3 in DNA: TGTGCCAGCAGCTTAGTTAGGCTAGCGGAAAGCACAGATACGCAGTATTTT.

CDR3 in amino acids: CASSRTGNTEAFF. In nucleotides, the CDR3 is TGTGCCAGCAGCCGGACAGGAAACACTGAAGCTTTCTTT. The chain joins TRBV7-3 to TRBJ1-1, with 7 bases fitting TRBD1. Germline loops: CDR1 SGHTA, CDR2 FQGTGA. The ends lost 5 bases at V and 2 bases at J; junction bases unmatched: 2. The length of the CDR3 is 13 residues. The variable domain in full, completed from reference TRBV7-3 and TRBJ1-1, reads GAGVSQTPSNKVTEKGKYVELRCDPISGHTALYWYRQSLGQGPEFLIYFQGTGAADDSGLPNDRFFAVRPEGSVSTLKIQRTERGDSAVYLCASSRTGNTEAFFGQGTRLTVV.

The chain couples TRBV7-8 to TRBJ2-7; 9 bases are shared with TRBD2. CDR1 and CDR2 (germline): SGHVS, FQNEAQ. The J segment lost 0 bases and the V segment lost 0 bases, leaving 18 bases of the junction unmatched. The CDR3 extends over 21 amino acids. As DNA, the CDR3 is TGTGCCAGCAGCTTAGCGCCGGGGGGTAGCGGGAGCACTCTTAACTCCTACGAGCAGTACTTC. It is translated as CASSLAPGGSGSTLNSYEQYF.

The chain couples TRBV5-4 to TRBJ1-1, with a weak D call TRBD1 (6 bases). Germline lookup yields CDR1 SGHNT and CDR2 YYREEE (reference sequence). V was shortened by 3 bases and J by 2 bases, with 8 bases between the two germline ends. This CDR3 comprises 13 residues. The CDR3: CASSWDTNTEAFF. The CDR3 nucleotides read TGTGCCAGCAGCTGGGACACTAACACTGAAGCTTTCTTT.

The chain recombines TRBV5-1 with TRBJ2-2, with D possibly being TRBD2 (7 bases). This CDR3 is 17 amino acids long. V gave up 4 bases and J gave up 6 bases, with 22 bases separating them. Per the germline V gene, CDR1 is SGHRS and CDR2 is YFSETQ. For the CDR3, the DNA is TGCGCCAGCAGCAAATCGGGGGGCCTAGCGGTCTCCGGGGAGCTGTTTTTT. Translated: CASSKSGGLAVSGELFF.

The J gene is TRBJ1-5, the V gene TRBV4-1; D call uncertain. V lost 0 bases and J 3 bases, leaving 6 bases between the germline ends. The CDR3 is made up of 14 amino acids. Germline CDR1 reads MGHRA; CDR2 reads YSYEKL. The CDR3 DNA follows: TGCGCCAGCAGCCAAGACAGAATCAATCAGCCCCAGCATTTT. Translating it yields CASSQDRINQPQHF.

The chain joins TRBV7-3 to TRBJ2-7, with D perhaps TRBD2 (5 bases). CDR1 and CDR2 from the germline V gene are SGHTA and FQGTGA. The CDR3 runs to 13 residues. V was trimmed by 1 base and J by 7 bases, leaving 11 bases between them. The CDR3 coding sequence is TGTGCCAGCAGCTTAAGTAACCGAGGGGAGCAGTACTTC. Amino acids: CASSLSNRGEQYF.

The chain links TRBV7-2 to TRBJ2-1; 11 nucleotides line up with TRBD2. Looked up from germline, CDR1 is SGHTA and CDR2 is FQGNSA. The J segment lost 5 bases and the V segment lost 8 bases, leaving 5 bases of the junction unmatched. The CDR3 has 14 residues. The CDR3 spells CASEGLAANNEQFF. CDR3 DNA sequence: TGTGCCAGCGAGGGACTAGCGGCAAACAATGAGCAGTTCTTC.

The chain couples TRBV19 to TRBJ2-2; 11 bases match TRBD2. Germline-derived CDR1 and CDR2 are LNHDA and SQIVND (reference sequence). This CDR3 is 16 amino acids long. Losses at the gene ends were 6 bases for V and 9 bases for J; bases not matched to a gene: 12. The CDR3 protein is CASRRGGLAAHRELFF. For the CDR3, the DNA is TGTGCCAGTAGAAGAGGGGGACTAGCGGCGCACCGGGAGCTGTTTTTT. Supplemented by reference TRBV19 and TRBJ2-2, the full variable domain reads DGGITQSPKYLFRKEGQNVTLSCEQNLNHDAMYWYRQDPGQGLRLIYYSQIVNDFQKGDIAEGYSVSREKKESFPLTVTSAQKNPTAFYLCASRRGGLAAHRELFFGEGSRLTVL.

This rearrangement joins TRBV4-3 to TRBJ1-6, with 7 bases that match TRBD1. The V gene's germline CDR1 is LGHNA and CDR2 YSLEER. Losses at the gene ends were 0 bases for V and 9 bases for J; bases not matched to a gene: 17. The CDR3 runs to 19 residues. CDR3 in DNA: TGCGCCAGCAGCCAAGATCAGGTTAGGGGGACAGCAGGAGTTTCACCCCTCCACTTT. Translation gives CASSQDQVRGTAGVSPLHF.

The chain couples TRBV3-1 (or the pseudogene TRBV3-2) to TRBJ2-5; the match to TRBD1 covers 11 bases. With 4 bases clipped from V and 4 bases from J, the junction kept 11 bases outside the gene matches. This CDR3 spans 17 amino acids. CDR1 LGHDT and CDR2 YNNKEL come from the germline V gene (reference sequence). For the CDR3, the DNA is TGTGCCAGCAGCCCAAGGAGATCTGGACAGGGGGCAGAGACCCAGTACTTC. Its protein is CASSPRRSGQGAETQYF.

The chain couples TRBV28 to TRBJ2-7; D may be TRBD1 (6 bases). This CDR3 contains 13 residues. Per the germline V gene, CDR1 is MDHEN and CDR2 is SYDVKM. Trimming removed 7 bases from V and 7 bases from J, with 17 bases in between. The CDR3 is CASIRGLPGEQYF. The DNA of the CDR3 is TGTGCCAGCATTAGGGGGTTGCCCGGAGAGCAGTACTTC.

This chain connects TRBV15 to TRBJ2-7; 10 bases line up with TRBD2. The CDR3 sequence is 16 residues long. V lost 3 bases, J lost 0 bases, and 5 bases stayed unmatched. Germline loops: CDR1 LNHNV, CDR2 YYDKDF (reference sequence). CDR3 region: CATSSGLAARSYEQYF. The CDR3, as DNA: TGTGCCACCAGCAGCGGACTAGCGGCCCGCTCCTACGAGCAGTACTTC. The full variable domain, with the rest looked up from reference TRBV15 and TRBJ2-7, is DAMVIQNPRYQVTQFGKPVTLSCSQTLNHNVMYWYQQKSSQAPKLLFHYYDKDFNNEADTPDNFQSRRPNTSFCFLDIRSPGLGDTAMYLCATSSGLAARSYEQYFGPGTRLTVT.